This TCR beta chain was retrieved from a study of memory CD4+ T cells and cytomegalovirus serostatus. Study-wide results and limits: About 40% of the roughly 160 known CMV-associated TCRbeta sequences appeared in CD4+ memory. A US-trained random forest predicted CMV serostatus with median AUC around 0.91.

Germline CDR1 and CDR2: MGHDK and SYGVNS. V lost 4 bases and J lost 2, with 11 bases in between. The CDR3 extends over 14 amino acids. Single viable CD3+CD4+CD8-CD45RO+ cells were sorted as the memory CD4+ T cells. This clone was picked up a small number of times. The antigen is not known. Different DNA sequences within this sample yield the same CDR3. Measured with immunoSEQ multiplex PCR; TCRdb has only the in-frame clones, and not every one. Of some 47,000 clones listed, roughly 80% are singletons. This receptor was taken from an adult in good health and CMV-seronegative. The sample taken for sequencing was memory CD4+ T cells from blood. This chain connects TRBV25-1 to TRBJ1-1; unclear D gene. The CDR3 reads CASSARAANTEAFF. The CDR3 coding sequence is TGTGCCAGCAGTGCCCGGGCAGCCAACACTGAAGCTTTCTTT. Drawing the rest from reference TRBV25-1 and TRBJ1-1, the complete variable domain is EADIYQTPRYLVIGTGKKITLECSQTMGHDKMYWYQQDPGMELHLIHYSYGVNSTEKGDLSSESTVSRIRTEHFPLTLESARPSHTSQYLCASSARAANTEAFFGQGTRLTVV.